The 21 T cell receptor beta chains listed next were all sequenced from one sample in a study of radiation and T cells in renal cell carcinoma. Using immunoSEQ multiplex PCR, the repertoire was profiled, and TCRdb retains in-frame clones only, with some absent. The sample contains approximately 170,000 clones, about 88% of which appear only once. Documented time point: blood 4 weeks post-SBRT, at nephrectomy. Specified treatment: 15 Gy SBRT to primary tumor, nephrectomy 4 weeks later. The sequencing used blood, collected from a patient whose treatment included radiotherapy and nephrectomy. These receptors were obtained from a woman in her fifties or sixties with renal cell carcinoma.

The chain couples TRBV4-1 to TRBJ2-2; 12 nucleotides match TRBD2. Trimming took 1 base from V and 2 from J; bases not matched to a gene: 8. The CDR3 extends over 19 amino acids. Looked up from germline, CDR1 is MGHRA and CDR2 is YSYEKL. The CDR3 nucleotides are TGCGCCAGCAGCCAAGCCACTAGCGGGGGGATCACCAACACCGGGGAGCTGTTTTTT. Amino acids: CASSQATSGGITNTGELFF.

The chain joins TRBV4-1 to TRBJ2-7; D is possibly TRBD1 or TRBD2 (5 bases each). Germline loops: CDR1 MGHRA, CDR2 YSYEKL. This CDR3 is 16 amino acids long. Trimming pared 0 bases from V and 0 bases from J, leaving 12 bases between. The CDR3 DNA follows: TGCGCCAGCAGCCAAGATTCGGGGCAGCCCTCCTACGAGCAGTACTTC. It translates to CASSQDSGQPSYEQYF.

The rearrangement joins TRBV18 to TRBJ1-4; perhaps TRBD1 as D (5 bases). V was pared by 2 bases and J by 8 bases, with 21 bases between. Germline V gene lookup returns CDR1 KGHSH and CDR2 LQKENI. The CDR3 runs 17 residues. The CDR3 spells CASSPVSRGGGGEKLFF. For the CDR3, the DNA is TGTGCCAGCTCACCAGTTAGTCGCGGGGGGGGAGGAGAAAAACTGTTTTTT.

Comments on this clone: Other DNA sequences in the sample encode the same CDR3. V usage is TRBV5-5 and J usage is TRBJ1-2; maybe TRBD1 (6 bases). Trimming left V 3 bases short and J 4 bases short, with 7 bases between. Germline CDR1 reads SGHKS; CDR2 reads YYEKEE (reference sequence). The CDR3 is made up of 12 amino acids. CDR3 DNA: TGTGCCAGCAGCTCGGACAGCTATGGCTACACCTTC. It specifies CASSSDSYGYTF.

The chain recombines TRBV5-1 with TRBJ2-1; 10 bases are shared with TRBD2. CDR1 is SGHRS and CDR2 is YFSETQ in the germline V gene. This CDR3 comprises 17 residues. The V gene end was trimmed by 1 base and the J gene end by 0 bases; junction bases not matched to a gene: 4. The CDR3 loop reads CASSLLAGGPSYNEQFF. The CDR3 DNA is TGCGCCAGCAGCTTGTTAGCGGGGGGCCCCTCCTACAATGAGCAGTTCTTC.

The genes are TRBV2 and TRBJ2-1, with 12 bases matching TRBD1. This CDR3 spans 16 amino acids. Per germline, CDR1 SNHLY and CDR2 FYNNEI. Unmatched junction bases numbered 11, after V lost 7 bases and J lost 7 bases. The CDR3 region is CASIPLRDRGPNEQFF. The CDR3 nucleotides read TGTGCCAGCATCCCTCTCCGGGACAGGGGGCCGAATGAGCAGTTCTTC.

The gene calls are TRBV5-4 and TRBJ2-1, with a weak D call TRBD2 (7 bases). The germline V gene has CDR1 SGHNT and CDR2 YYREEE (reference sequence). The CDR3 totals 15 residues. The V end lost 3 bases, the J end lost 2 bases, and 12 bases lay between the germline ends. The CDR3 reads CASSSRGAPYNEQFF. As DNA, the CDR3 is TGTGCCAGCAGCTCACGGGGGGCCCCCTACAATGAGCAGTTCTTC.

This clone rates as large. The gene calls are TRBV6-1 and TRBJ2-5; perhaps D is TRBD1 or TRBD2 (5 bases each). Trimming pared 4 bases from V and 3 bases from J, leaving 18 bases between. CDR3 length: 16 residues. Germline CDR1 and CDR2: MNHNS and SASEGT. Here the CDR3 DNA reads TGTGCCAGCAGTGGATGGAGAGGGGACCCCAAAGAGACCCAGTACTTC. It encodes CASSGWRGDPKETQYF.

The chain recombines TRBV20-1 with TRBJ2-7; perhaps D is TRBD1 or TRBD2 (6 bases each). The CDR3 totals 10 residues. The V gene's germline CDR1 is DFQATT and CDR2 SNEGSKA (reference sequence). Trimming shortened V by 6 bases and J by 7 bases, and 10 bases separated the two germline ends. For the CDR3, the DNA is TGCAGTGCCGGAGGGGGGGAGCAGTACTTC. Translating gives CSAGGGEQYF.

The J gene is TRBJ1-1, the V gene TRBV6-1; D might be TRBD1 (5 bases). In germline, CDR1 is MNHNS, CDR2 SASEGT. The ends were cut back, 5 bases at V and 5 bases at J, with 12 bases in the middle. CDR3 length equals 13 residues. DNA of the CDR3: TGTGCCAGCAGTCGAGGGGACCTGACTGAAGCTTTCTTT. Translated, it gives CASSRGDLTEAFF.

V and J are TRBV10-3 and TRBJ2-5; possibly TRBD1 for D (5 bases). V lost 7 bases and J 0 bases, leaving 12 bases between the germline ends. This CDR3 is 14 amino acids long. Germline CDR1 reads ENHRY; CDR2 reads SYGVKD. CDR3 sequence (DNA): TGTGCCATCAAATCGGCAGGGAACCAAGAGACCCAGTACTTC. Protein: CAIKSAGNQETQYF.

The chain carries TRBV9 and TRBJ2-1; 8 bases fit TRBD1. The CDR3 runs to 16 residues. V shed 3 bases, J shed 5 bases, and the junction held 10 bases outside the gene matches. Looked up from germline, CDR1 is SGDLS and CDR2 is YYNGEE. CDR3 sequence reads: CASSASTGTGNNEQFF. The CDR3 DNA is TGTGCCAGCAGCGCCTCCACCGGGACAGGCAACAATGAGCAGTTCTTC.

The chain recombines TRBV15 with TRBJ2-3; unclear D gene. Trimming left V 7 bases short and J 6 bases short, with 11 bases between. Germline loops: CDR1 LNHNV, CDR2 YYDKDF (reference sequence). The CDR3 spans 12 residues. Here the CDR3 reads CATTSGRDTQYF. CDR3 DNA sequence: TGTGCCACCACCTCCGGGCGGGATACGCAGTATTTT.

The J gene is TRBJ2-2, the V gene TRBV7-9; 14 nucleotides line up with TRBD2. Germline V gene lookup returns CDR1 SEHNR and CDR2 FQNEAQ (reference sequence). Germline trimming cut 4 bases from V and 6 bases from J; bases unmatched to any gene: 4. The length of the CDR3 is 16 residues. The CDR3 sequence: CASSSPGLAGAGELFF. CDR3 sequence (DNA): TGTGCCAGCAGCTCTCCGGGACTAGCGGGGGCCGGGGAGCTGTTTTTT.

This chain uses TRBV10-3 with TRBJ2-1; 8 bases align to TRBD2. Trimming took 1 base from V and 2 from J; bases not matched to a gene: 4. This CDR3 has 16 amino acids. The germline V gene has CDR1 ENHRY and CDR2 SYGVKD. CDR3 amino acids: CAISEFIGGAYNEQFF. CDR3 DNA sequence: TGTGCCATCAGTGAGTTTATCGGGGGGGCCTACAATGAGCAGTTCTTC.

On this clone: This CDR3 is also generated by other DNA sequences in the sample. V is TRBV11-3 and J is TRBJ1-1, with D unclear. The CDR3 runs to 13 residues. V was cut by 0 bases and J by 5 bases, with 7 bases left in between. CDR1 and CDR2 (germline): SGHNT, YENEEA. In nucleotides, the CDR3 is TGTGCCAGCAGCTTAGAAGCCGGGACTGAAGCTTTCTTT. Protein product: CASSLEAGTEAFF.

The rearrangement uses TRBV6-1 and TRBJ1-3; D possibly corresponds to TRBD1 (5 bases). The V end was cut by 3 bases, the J end by 8 bases, with 20 bases between. This CDR3 has 16 residues. The germline V gene encodes CDR1 MNHNS and CDR2 SASEGT. The CDR3: CASSDPARSGGDTIYF. The DNA for the CDR3 is TGTGCCAGCAGTGACCCTGCTAGGAGTGGAGGGGACACCATATATTTT.

CDR3 protein: CASSLGREVTNEKLFF. For the CDR3, the DNA is TGTGCCAGCAGCTTAGGCAGGGAAGTCACTAATGAAAAACTGTTTTTT. The V gene is TRBV7-9, the J gene TRBJ1-4; tentatively, D is TRBD1 (5 bases). V was shortened by 1 base and J by 2 bases, with 11 bases between the two germline ends. Looked up from germline, CDR1 is SEHNR and CDR2 is FQNEAQ (reference sequence). The CDR3 contains 16 residues.

This rearrangement joins TRBV6-1 to TRBJ1-2; no clear D gene. Per the germline V gene, CDR1 is MNHNS and CDR2 is SASEGT. CDR3 length: 15 amino acids. Trimming pared 1 base from V and 2 bases from J, leaving 11 bases between. The CDR3 spells CASSEGNTENYGYTF. The DNA for the CDR3 is TGTGCCAGCAGTGAAGGTAACACCGAAAACTATGGCTACACCTTC.

The chain employs TRBV28 and TRBJ1-5; TRBD1 agrees at 7 bases. V dropped 3 bases and J dropped 5; count of bases not matched to a gene: 10. CDR1 is MDHEN, CDR2 SYDVKM, per germline. This CDR3 comprises 16 residues. The CDR3 nucleotides read TGTGCCAGCAGTTTCTTAGACAGGGAGGGTGATCAGCCCCAGCATTTT. Translation: CASSFLDREGDQPQHF.

In this sample, this clone turned up once. The V call is TRBV7-6, the J call TRBJ1-5, with D unresolved. CDR1 and CDR2 (germline): SGHVS, FNYEAQ. V gave up 5 bases and J gave up 4 bases, with 12 bases separating them. This CDR3 region has 14 residues. The CDR3, as DNA: TGTGCCAGCAGCGAATCGGGGTGGAATCAGCCCCAGCATTTT. Translated, it gives CASSESGWNQPQHF.